One sample yielded the 26 T cell receptor beta chains listed below, sequenced in a study of technical replicates of blood from a handful of donors. The table came from immunoSEQ multiplex PCR; TCRdb's copy has only in-frame clones and leaves some out. The sample has roughly 68,000 clones, around 87% seen once. The specimen was PBMCs. The receptors here all came from a human donor in good health. Some clones in this sample may be carry-over from other donors' samples.

The chain recombines TRBV4-3 with TRBJ2-2; the match to TRBD2 covers 8 bases. The CDR3 spans 17 residues. In germline, CDR1 is LGHNA, CDR2 YSLEER. The ends lost 0 bases at V and 3 bases at J; junction bases unmatched: 6. The CDR3 loop is CASSQDSSGSYTGELFF. CDR3 nucleotide sequence: TGCGCCAGCAGCCAAGATTCCAGCGGGAGTTACACCGGGGAGCTGTTTTTT.

This clone was observed a few times. The V call is TRBV7-2, the J call TRBJ1-1, with 8 bases aligning to TRBD1. The V gene's germline CDR1 is SGHTA and CDR2 FQGNSA. The CDR3 runs 15 residues. V lost 1 base to trimming and J lost 8 bases; unmatched junction nucleotides: 9. DNA of the CDR3: TGTGCCAGCAGCTTAGAAATCGCCAGGGGGCGAGAAGCTTTCTTT. This encodes CASSLEIARGREAFF.

The V call is TRBV6-4, the J call TRBJ1-1; TRBD1 is a possible D gene (5 bases). CDR3 length: 13 amino acids. Per the germline V gene, CDR1 is MRHNA and CDR2 is SNTAGT. V was clipped by 8 bases and J by 4 bases, with 14 bases between them. CDR3 nucleotide sequence: TGTGCCAGCGTTGGCAGGGATAGCACTGAAGCTTTCTTT. Protein: CASVGRDSTEAFF.

This chain uses TRBV19 with TRBJ1-6; D gene uncertain. Trimming pared 1 base from V and 9 bases from J, leaving 13 bases between. This CDR3 has 15 residues. The germline CDR1 and CDR2 sequences are LNHDA and SQIVND (reference sequence). The CDR3 spells CASSIGWQDRSPLHF. CDR3 nucleotide sequence: TGTGCCAGTAGTATAGGATGGCAGGATCGTTCACCCCTCCACTTT. Full variable domain (missing parts from reference TRBV19 and TRBJ1-6): DGGITQSPKYLFRKEGQNVTLSCEQNLNHDAMYWYRQDPGQGLRLIYYSQIVNDFQKGDIAEGYSVSREKKESFPLTVTSAQKNPTAFYLCASSIGWQDRSPLHFGNGTRLTVT.

The chain joins TRBV23-1 to TRBJ2-1, with unresolved D. TRBV23-1 is an ORF, and what it does is uncertain. The V end lost 2 bases, the J end lost 1 base, and 6 bases lay between the germline ends. The length of the CDR3 is 14 residues. The CDR3 sequence is CASSQSRSYNEQFF. The CDR3 DNA follows: TGCGCCAGCAGTCAAAGCAGGTCCTACAATGAGCAGTTCTTC.

The J gene is TRBJ2-2, the V gene TRBV19; 9 bases match TRBD2. V lost 8 bases and J lost 4; bases outside the gene matches: 8. This CDR3 spans 15 amino acids. Germline V CDR1 and CDR2: LNHDA, SQIVND (reference sequence). In DNA, the CDR3 is TGTGCCAGTGTTAGGCAGCGGGGGGCCACCGGGGAGCTGTTTTTT. This gives the protein CASVRQRGATGELFF.

The rearrangement links TRBV10-1 to TRBJ1-6; TRBD1 might be the D (6 bases). The germline CDR1 and CDR2 sequences are WNHNN and SYGVQD (reference sequence). The CDR3 contains 18 residues. Trimming cost V 2 bases and J 0 bases, with 14 bases left between them. CDR3 nucleotide sequence: TGCGCCAGCAGTGAGATGGGACATCCTAGCTCCTATAATTCACCCCTCCACTTT. As protein: CASSEMGHPSSYNSPLHF.

This clone was recorded only once. The rearrangement joins TRBV2 to TRBJ1-1, with D perhaps matching TRBD1 (5 bases). The V end lost 4 bases, the J end lost 3 bases, and 12 bases lay between the germline ends. There are 14 residues in the CDR3. CDR1 SNHLY and CDR2 FYNNEI come from the germline V gene. CDR3 sequence (DNA): TGTGCCAGCAGTGTTCTAGGAGGGGACACTGAAGCTTTCTTT. It specifies CASSVLGGDTEAFF.

The chain uses TRBV6-1 and TRBJ2-5, with 9 positions matching TRBD1. The CDR3 runs to 15 residues. Germline V gives CDR1 MNHNS, CDR2 SASEGT. The trim removed 6 bases at V and 4 bases at J, leaving 9 bases unmatched. In DNA, the CDR3 is TGTGCCAGCAGGACCGGACAGGGGATAGGAGAGACCCAGTACTTC. This gives the protein CASRTGQGIGETQYF.

This clone was detected a few times. This chain connects TRBV7-9 to TRBJ1-2; TRBD1 might be the D (5 bases). Trimming removed 5 bases from V and 8 bases from J, with 21 bases in between. Germline loops: CDR1 SEHNR, CDR2 FQNEAQ (reference sequence). This CDR3 has 15 residues. This chain's CDR3 is CASSPDSPQGPGYTF. DNA of the CDR3: TGTGCCAGCAGCCCCGATTCCCCTCAGGGCCCAGGCTACACCTTC.

This chain joins TRBV7-2 and TRBJ2-7; 9 bases align to TRBD2. The CDR3 has 15 amino acids. CDR1 SGHTA and CDR2 FQGNSA come from the germline V gene. After removal of 4 bases from V and 4 bases from J, the junction contained 8 bases not matched to a gene. CDR3 nucleotides: TGTGCCAGCAGCTCCCGGGGTAGCGGGGGATACGAGCAGTACTTC. Translated: CASSSRGSGGYEQYF.

The gene calls are TRBV2 and TRBJ2-3, with D possibly being TRBD2 (7 bases). Trimming pared 7 bases from V and 5 bases from J, leaving 16 bases between. Germline assignment: CDR1 SNHLY and CDR2 FYNNEI. This CDR3 comprises 14 residues. The CDR3 protein is CASIKGGPVDTQYF. The CDR3 nucleotides are TGTGCCAGCATCAAGGGGGGGCCTGTAGATACGCAGTATTTT.

This rearrangement joins TRBV6-6 to TRBJ1-2; 8 bases line up with TRBD1. This CDR3 contains 14 residues. V trimming: 5 bases; J trimming: 1 base; junction bases outside the gene matches: 3. Germline V gene lookup returns CDR1 MNHNY and CDR2 SVGAGI (reference sequence). In DNA, the CDR3 is TGTGCCAGCAGTGACAGGGGCCTTAACTATGGCTACACCTTC. This codes for CASSDRGLNYGYTF.

This chain links TRBV4-1 with TRBJ1-2; the match to TRBD1 covers 7 bases. V lost 4 bases, J lost 1 base, and 6 bases stayed unmatched. CDR1 MGHRA and CDR2 YSYEKL come from the germline V gene. This CDR3 comprises 15 residues. The CDR3 coding sequence is TGCGCCAGCAGCCGTCTACAGGGGATTAACTATGGCTACACCTTC. Translating it yields CASSRLQGINYGYTF.

The chain joins TRBV6-6 to TRBJ2-7; 8 bases are a match to TRBD1. Germline lookup yields CDR1 MNHNY and CDR2 SVGAGI (reference sequence). J gave up 2 bases and V 2 bases, and 5 bases lay outside the gene matches. The CDR3 runs 15 residues. As DNA, the CDR3 is TGTGCCAGCAGTTACAGGGACAGGTCGCCCTACGAGCAGTACTTC. This codes for CASSYRDRSPYEQYF.

The rearrangement joins TRBV7-9 to TRBJ2-1; unclear D gene. The CDR3 runs 13 residues. Deletions cut 5 bases from V and 1 base from J, with 6 bases between. The V gene's germline CDR1 is SEHNR and CDR2 FQNEAQ (reference sequence). The CDR3 DNA reads TGTGCCAGCAGCCCCGGGTCCTACAATGAGCAGTTCTTC. As protein: CASSPGSYNEQFF.

The sample holds one count of this clone. The chain combines TRBV7-2 with TRBJ2-3; D is possibly TRBD1 (6 bases). Germline CDR1 reads SGHTA; CDR2 reads FQGNSA. The ends were cut back, 5 bases at V and 3 bases at J, with 15 bases in the middle. The CDR3 is 15 amino acids. The CDR3 coding sequence is TGTGCCAGCAGCCCGGACAGTTTGGGGACAGATACGCAGTATTTT. Translated, it gives CASSPDSLGTDTQYF. Using reference TRBV7-2 and TRBJ2-3 for the parts outside the CDR3, the full variable domain is GAGVSQSPSNKVTEKGKDVELRCDPISGHTALYWYRQSLGQGLEFLIYFQGNSAPDKSGLPSDRFSAERTGGSVSTLTIQRTQQEDSAVYLCASSPDSLGTDTQYFGPGTRLTVL.

The V and J genes are TRBV19 and TRBJ1-5, with 7 bases aligning to TRBD1. The CDR3 consists of 14 residues. The germline gives CDR1 LNHDA, CDR2 SQIVND (reference sequence). With V trimmed by 10 bases and J by 0 bases, 6 bases remained unmatched. The CDR3 here is CATGTAYSNQPQHF. The CDR3 region has the DNA TGTGCCACCGGGACAGCTTATAGCAATCAGCCCCAGCATTTT.

The V gene is TRBV7-9, the J gene TRBJ2-3; 7 positions match TRBD2. This CDR3 has 12 residues. The trim removed 6 bases at V and 14 bases at J, leaving 11 bases unmatched. Germline values: CDR1 SEHNR, CDR2 FQNEAQ (reference sequence). The CDR3 spells CASSPPAGVRYF. The DNA of the CDR3 is TGTGCCAGCAGTCCCCCCGCGGGGGTGCGGTATTTT.

V is TRBV28 and J is TRBJ1-6; D is undetermined. The germline CDR1 and CDR2 sequences are MDHEN and SYDVKM. The CDR3 is made up of 15 amino acids. V lost 6 bases and J lost 5, with 14 bases in between. CDR3 loop: CASSTDGLNNSPLHF. The CDR3 DNA is TGTGCCAGCAGCACCGACGGACTGAATAATTCACCCCTCCACTTT.

This sequence joins TRBV13 and TRBJ2-7; TRBD1 is a possible D gene (5 bases). V was cut by 5 bases and J by 5 bases, with 16 bases left in between. The V gene's germline CDR1 is PRHDT and CDR2 FYEKMQ (reference sequence). This CDR3 region has 14 residues. The CDR3 DNA reads as TGTGCCAGCAGCGAAAGCCCTGACAGCCACGAGCAGTACTTC. Its translation is CASSESPDSHEQYF.

This clone was recorded only once. The J gene is TRBJ2-3, the V gene TRBV6-1; TRBD1 agrees at 8 bases. Germline V gene lookup returns CDR1 MNHNS and CDR2 SASEGT. CDR3 length: 14 residues. The trim removed 5 bases at V and 5 bases at J, leaving 6 bases unmatched. The DNA for the CDR3 is TGTGCCAGCAGTTTGGTCAGGGGGCAAGATACGCAGTATTTT. Amino acids: CASSLVRGQDTQYF.

V gene TRBV5-8 combines with J gene TRBJ1-2; D remains ambiguous. With 0 bases removed from V and 2 bases from J, the gap between germline ends came to 8 bases. The CDR3 is made up of 14 amino acids. CDR1 SGHTS and CDR2 YDEGEE come from the germline V gene. CDR3 amino acids: CASSLAPGNYGYTF. CDR3 coding DNA: TGTGCCAGCAGCTTGGCTCCGGGGAACTATGGCTACACCTTC.

The genes are TRBV27 and TRBJ1-2; D not certain. This CDR3 region has 13 residues. Germline lookup yields CDR1 MNHEY and CDR2 SMNVEV (reference sequence). With 3 bases removed from V and 3 bases from J, the gap between germline ends came to 8 bases. CDR3 nucleotides: TGTGCCAGCAGTTTCCGGGGTTACTATGGCTACACCTTC. Amino acid sequence: CASSFRGYYGYTF.

The V and J genes are TRBV7-2 and TRBJ2-5, with TRBD2 identical over 11 bases. Germline assignment: CDR1 SGHTA and CDR2 FQGNSA. V lost 3 bases to trimming and J lost 2 bases; unmatched junction nucleotides: 5. The length of the CDR3 is 16 residues. CDR3: CASSFELAGVQETQYF. For the CDR3, the DNA is TGTGCCAGCAGCTTTGAACTAGCGGGAGTACAAGAGACCCAGTACTTC.

CDR3: CASSFFTGTSNYGYTF. Written as DNA, the CDR3 is TGTGCCAGCAGTTTTTTTACAGGGACATCTAACTATGGCTACACCTTC. The chain uses TRBV28 and TRBJ1-2; D perhaps matches TRBD1 (6 bases). The V end lost 3 bases, the J end lost 0 bases, and 14 bases lay between the germline ends. Germline CDR1 MDHEN, CDR2 SYDVKM. This CDR3 contains 16 residues.